The next 30 T cell receptor beta chains were all read from a single sample in a study of OX40 agonist ivuxolimab in advanced cancers. Assay used: immunoSEQ multiplex PCR; TCRdb lists only in-frame clones, some missing. This table has tens of thousands of clones, roughly 81% appearing once. This specimen was CD4+ or CD8+ T cells sorted from blood, taken in a trial of the OX40 agonist ivuxolimab. The source is an adult with an advanced solid tumor such as melanoma, head and neck, liver or kidney cancer.

There are a few counts of this clone. This chain uses TRBV14 with TRBJ2-5; 13 bases align to TRBD2. Germline V gene sequence: CDR1 SGHDN, CDR2 FVKESK. The CDR3 has 18 residues. The junction had 7 bases not matched to a gene; V was cut back by 0 bases and J by 3 bases. The CDR3 sequence: CASSQDQLGLAGEETQYF. The CDR3, as DNA: TGTGCCAGCAGCCAAGATCAGTTAGGACTAGCGGGAGAAGAGACCCAGTACTTC.

V and J are TRBV10-3 and TRBJ1-2; TRBD1 matches 7 bases. The CDR3 extends over 13 amino acids. Trimming took 11 bases from V and 4 from J; bases not matched to a gene: 10. Germline-derived CDR1 and CDR2 are ENHRY and SYGVKD. The CDR3 loop reads CASQGDVGYGYTF. In DNA, the CDR3 is TGTGCCTCGCAGGGGGACGTGGGCTATGGCTACACCTTC.

This rearrangement joins TRBV19 to TRBJ2-7, with no clear D. The CDR3 totals 15 residues. V was shortened by 2 bases and J by 5 bases, with 16 bases between the two germline ends. Looked up from germline, CDR1 is LNHDA and CDR2 is SQIVND (reference sequence). The DNA for the CDR3 is TGTGCCAGTAGTATATCCTCCAAGGCTCGGCACGAGCAGTACTTC. This gives the protein CASSISSKARHEQYF. Complete variable domain (other parts from reference TRBV19 and TRBJ2-7): DGGITQSPKYLFRKEGQNVTLSCEQNLNHDAMYWYRQDPGQGLRLIYYSQIVNDFQKGDIAEGYSVSREKKESFPLTVTSAQKNPTAFYLCASSISSKARHEQYFGPGTRLTVT.

The chain recombines TRBV7-2 with TRBJ2-5, with D perhaps assigned TRBD1 or TRBD2 (5 bases each). The CDR3 totals 16 residues. With 2 bases removed from V and 5 bases from J, the gap between germline ends came to 18 bases. The germline CDR1 and CDR2 sequences are SGHTA and FQGNSA. CDR3 region: CASSLNGLGVRETQYF. As DNA, the CDR3 is TGTGCCAGCAGCTTAAATGGTTTGGGGGTCCGGGAGACCCAGTACTTC.

CDR3 protein: CASSLLAGDEQFF. CDR3 in DNA: TGTGCCAGCAGCTTACTAGCGGGGGATGAGCAGTTCTTC. The J gene is TRBJ2-1, the V gene TRBV11-2, with 10 bases identical to TRBD2. Germline CDR1 and CDR2: SGHAT and FQNNGV. This CDR3 has 13 amino acids. Trimming removed 2 bases from V and 8 bases from J; junction bases left unmatched: 0.

The gene calls are TRBV6-1 and TRBJ2-3, with D unclear. Per the germline V gene, CDR1 is MNHNS and CDR2 is SASEGT. This CDR3 is built from 15 residues. V was shortened by 4 bases and J by 5 bases, with 16 bases between the two germline ends. The CDR3 DNA reads TGTGCCAGCAGTGGCCCCGTTGGGCCACGAGATACGCAGTATTTT. Translation: CASSGPVGPRDTQYF.

Here the CDR3 DNA reads TGCGCCAGCAGCCAGTTGGGGGGCACTGAAGCTTTCTTT. Protein: CASSQLGGTEAFF. The rearrangement uses TRBV4-3 and TRBJ1-1, with D possibly TRBD1 on 5 matching bases. CDR1 LGHNA and CDR2 YSLEER come from the germline V gene. The CDR3 spans 13 residues. The ends were cut back, 3 bases at V and 4 bases at J, with 9 bases in the middle.

The chain combines TRBV27 with TRBJ1-1; TRBD1 aligns across 9 bases. V dropped 5 bases and J dropped 11; count of bases not matched to a gene: 6. Germline CDR1 MNHEY, CDR2 SMNVEV (reference sequence). The CDR3 runs 12 residues. DNA of the CDR3: TGTGCCAGCAGTACGAACAGGGGGCACGCTTTCTTT. Amino acids: CASSTNRGHAFF.

The chain joins TRBV10-3 to TRBJ2-7, with 8 bases identical to TRBD2. The V and J ends lost 5 bases and 4 bases, in that order; junction bases with no gene match: 16. Germline V gene sequence: CDR1 ENHRY, CDR2 SYGVKD. This CDR3 is built from 17 residues. The CDR3 region has the DNA TGTGCCATCAGTAAGAAACCCCTCGGGGGGGTCACGTACGAGCAGTACTTC. It is translated as CAISKKPLGGVTYEQYF.

This chain joins TRBV19 and TRBJ2-1, with 16 bases that match TRBD2. From germline, CDR1 is LNHDA and CDR2 SQIVND (reference sequence). V trimming: 9 bases; J trimming: 5 bases; junction bases outside the gene matches: 13. CDR3 length: 18 amino acids. As DNA, the CDR3 is TGTGCCAGCTCTAAACTGGGACTAGCGGGAGGGAAAAACAATGAGCAGTTCTTC. Encoded protein: CASSKLGLAGGKNNEQFF.

Here the CDR3 reads CASRQGHNNSPLHF. CDR3 coding DNA: TGTGCCAGCAGACAGGGACATAACAATTCACCCCTCCACTTT. This chain uses TRBV6-6 with TRBJ1-6; D possibly corresponds to TRBD1 (6 bases). The V end was cut by 6 bases, the J end by 7 bases, with 13 bases between. The CDR3 contains 14 residues. The germline gives CDR1 MNHNY, CDR2 SVGAGI (reference sequence).

V and J are TRBV6-1 and TRBJ1-2, with 7 bases matching TRBD1. Per the germline V gene, CDR1 is MNHNS and CDR2 is SASEGT. The CDR3 sequence is 14 residues long. With V trimmed by 6 bases and J by 1 base, 5 bases remained unmatched. The CDR3 DNA reads TGTGCCAGCAGAACCGACAGGGTTAACTATGGCTACACCTTC. Translation gives CASRTDRVNYGYTF.

The chain carries TRBV7-3 and TRBJ1-1; no firm D call. The CDR3 totals 13 residues. V was cut by 3 bases and J by 1 base, with 6 bases left in between. The germline V gene has CDR1 SGHTA and CDR2 FQGTGA. CDR3 region: CASSFGENTEAFF. DNA of the CDR3: TGTGCCAGCAGCTTTGGCGAGAACACTGAAGCTTTCTTT. The complete variable domain, with remaining parts taken from reference TRBV7-3 and TRBJ1-1, reads GAGVSQTPSNKVTEKGKYVELRCDPISGHTALYWYRQSLGQGPEFLIYFQGTGAADDSGLPNDRFFAVRPEGSVSTLKIQRTERGDSAVYLCASSFGENTEAFFGQGTRLTVV.

This clone was counted a single time. The chain carries TRBV7-8 and TRBJ1-2; D not resolved. Germline values: CDR1 SGHVS, CDR2 FQNEAQ. The CDR3 covers 13 residues. V was clipped by 0 bases and J by 8 bases, with 10 bases between them. This CDR3 is CASSLAGGRGYTF. The DNA of the CDR3 is TGTGCCAGCAGCTTAGCCGGTGGGAGAGGCTACACCTTC.

The V and J genes are TRBV27 and TRBJ2-7; D is uncertain. The germline gives CDR1 MNHEY, CDR2 SMNVEV (reference sequence). V was shortened by 6 bases and J by 6 bases, with 15 bases between the two germline ends. There are 13 residues in the CDR3. The CDR3 region is CASRPGSALEQYF. For the CDR3, the DNA is TGTGCCAGCAGGCCCGGGTCCGCCCTCGAGCAGTACTTC.

The chain links TRBV10-3 to TRBJ1-2; D gene ambiguous. Germline V gene sequence: CDR1 ENHRY, CDR2 SYGVKD. V was cut by 0 bases and J by 4 bases, with 9 bases left in between. The length of the CDR3 is 14 residues. CDR3 region: CAISESPRSYGYTF. In DNA, the CDR3 is TGTGCCATCAGTGAGTCCCCCAGAAGCTATGGCTACACCTTC.

The genes are TRBV5-1 and TRBJ1-1; D ambiguous. Trimming cost V 3 bases and J 2 bases, with 5 bases left between them. In germline, CDR1 is SGHRS, CDR2 YFSETQ. The CDR3 has 12 amino acids. The CDR3 here is CASSSENTEAFF. The DNA for the CDR3 is TGCGCCAGCAGCTCGGAAAACACTGAAGCTTTCTTT. The complete variable domain, with remaining parts taken from reference TRBV5-1 and TRBJ1-1, reads KAGVTQTPRYLIKTRGQQVTLSCSPISGHRSVSWYQQTPGQGLQFLFEYFSETQRNKGNFPGRFSGRQFSNSRSEMNVSTLELGDSALYLCASSSENTEAFFGQGTRLTVV.

The chain employs TRBV7-8 and TRBJ1-1, with D unclear. Trimming removed 3 bases at V and 4 bases at J, with 9 bases between. Germline V CDR1 and CDR2: SGHVS, FQNEAQ. This CDR3 is built from 13 residues. In DNA, the CDR3 is TGTGCCAGCAGCTTTAATTCGGGCACTGAAGCTTTCTTT. Amino acid sequence: CASSFNSGTEAFF.

The chain links TRBV5-1 to TRBJ2-2; D is perhaps TRBD2 (6 bases). Germline loops: CDR1 SGHRS, CDR2 YFSETQ. The CDR3 loop spans 15 amino acids. Deletions cut 5 bases from V and 1 base from J, with 12 bases between. CDR3: CASRRQGLNTGELFF. The CDR3 region has the DNA TGCGCCAGCAGAAGGCAGGGACTGAACACCGGGGAGCTGTTTTTT. The full variable domain, its missing parts supplied by reference TRBV5-1 and TRBJ2-2, is KAGVTQTPRYLIKTRGQQVTLSCSPISGHRSVSWYQQTPGQGLQFLFEYFSETQRNKGNFPGRFSGRQFSNSRSEMNVSTLELGDSALYLCASRRQGLNTGELFFGEGSRLTVL.

V usage is TRBV30 and J usage is TRBJ1-4; no firm D call. This CDR3 comprises 14 residues. V lost 1 base and J 8 bases, leaving 14 bases between the germline ends. From germline, CDR1 is GTSNPN and CDR2 SVGIG (reference sequence). CDR3: CAWSGLLPGEKLFF. The DNA of the CDR3 is TGTGCCTGGAGTGGACTCCTTCCGGGAGAAAAACTGTTTTTT.

The V gene is TRBV10-3, the J gene TRBJ2-1; D is possibly TRBD1 (6 bases). This CDR3 has 14 amino acids. Germline CDR1 is ENHRY and CDR2 is SYGVKD. V lost 3 bases and J lost 7, with 13 bases in between. The chain's CDR3 is CAISETGRLNEQFF. CDR3 nucleotide sequence: TGTGCCATCAGTGAAACAGGGAGATTGAATGAGCAGTTCTTC.

The V and J genes are TRBV5-3 and TRBJ1-2; TRBD1 aligns across 9 bases. TRBV5-3 is assigned to the ORF class and has an uncertain function. The CDR3 has 16 residues. The junction had 12 bases not matched to a gene; V was cut back by 8 bases and J by 1 base. The CDR3 sequence: CARKWGQGLDNYGYTF. The CDR3 coding sequence is TGTGCCAGGAAGTGGGGACAGGGTTTAGATAACTATGGCTACACCTTC.

V and J are TRBV4-2 and TRBJ1-1; D is possibly TRBD1 (5 bases). There are 15 residues in the CDR3. V lost 2 bases and J lost 4, with 14 bases in between. The V gene's germline CDR1 is LGHNA and CDR2 YNFKEQ. The CDR3 DNA reads TGTGCCAGCAGCCAAAATCATCGCCAGGGCACTGAAGCTTTCTTT. Translation gives CASSQNHRQGTEAFF.

This rearrangement joins TRBV20-1 to TRBJ1-1; D not resolved. The CDR3 has 11 amino acids. Germline values: CDR1 DFQATT, CDR2 SNEGSKA (reference sequence). The V end lost 3 bases, the J end lost 7 bases, and 9 bases lay between the germline ends. CDR3 DNA sequence: TGCAGTGCTAGGGACGCTGGTGAAGCTTTCTTT. Residues: CSARDAGEAFF.

The sample holds one count of this clone. The CDR3 region is CASSPARDRVETQYF. The DNA of the CDR3 is TGTGCCAGCAGCCCAGCCCGGGACAGGGTTGAGACCCAGTACTTC. The chain employs TRBV7-3 and TRBJ2-5, with TRBD1 matching over 9 bases. The ends lost 5 bases at V and 5 bases at J; junction bases unmatched: 9. Germline values: CDR1 SGHTA, CDR2 FQGTGA. The CDR3 has 15 residues. Full variable domain (rest looked up from reference TRBV7-3 and TRBJ2-5): GAGVSQTPSNKVTEKGKYVELRCDPISGHTALYWYRQSLGQGPEFLIYFQGTGAADDSGLPNDRFFAVRPEGSVSTLKIQRTERGDSAVYLCASSPARDRVETQYFGPGTRLLVL.

V usage is TRBV9 and J usage is TRBJ2-3, with unresolved D. The CDR3 totals 13 residues. The germline gives CDR1 SGDLS, CDR2 YYNGEE. V lost 0 bases and J lost 2, with 4 bases in between. The CDR3 DNA is TGTGCCAGCAGCGTAGTAGACACAGATACGCAGTATTTT. This codes for CASSVVDTDTQYF.

This chain links TRBV7-3 with TRBJ2-1; no firm D call. The CDR3 has 16 residues. Germline lookup yields CDR1 SGHTA and CDR2 FQGTGA. Trimming took off 1 base at V and 0 bases at J, with 10 bases between the two ends. In DNA form, the CDR3 reads TGTGCCAGCAGCTTAAAACGCTTTAGCTCCTACAATGAGCAGTTCTTC. This sequence encodes CASSLKRFSSYNEQFF. The complete variable domain, with remaining parts taken from reference TRBV7-3 and TRBJ2-1, reads GAGVSQTPSNKVTEKGKYVELRCDPISGHTALYWYRQSLGQGPEFLIYFQGTGAADDSGLPNDRFFAVRPEGSVSTLKIQRTERGDSAVYLCASSLKRFSSYNEQFFGPGTRLTVL.

The chain employs TRBV29-1 and TRBJ1-2; 12 positions agree with TRBD1. Germline trimming cut 3 bases from V and 6 bases from J; bases unmatched to any gene: 5. Germline V gives CDR1 SQVTM, CDR2 ANQGSEA. This CDR3 has 14 amino acids. The DNA for the CDR3 is TGCAGCGTTGACCAGGGACAGGGGGCTGATGGCTACACCTTC. Its protein is CSVDQGQGADGYTF.

This clone was detected only a few times. The genes are TRBV7-9 and TRBJ1-4, with TRBD1 matching 7 bases. The CDR3 length is 14 residues. Germline V gene lookup returns CDR1 SEHNR and CDR2 FQNEAQ (reference sequence). Trimming took 3 bases from V and 2 from J; bases not matched to a gene: 0. In nucleotides, the CDR3 is TGTGCCAGCAGCTTGACAGGGACTAATGAAAAACTGTTTTTT. Translated, it gives CASSLTGTNEKLFF.

The V and J genes are TRBV7-3 and TRBJ2-3; 7 bases fit TRBD2. Per germline, CDR1 SGHTA and CDR2 FQGTGA. The junction had 3 bases not matched to a gene; V was cut back by 5 bases and J by 4 bases. This CDR3 region has 13 residues. For the CDR3, the DNA is TGTGCCAGCAGCGAACGGGGGGCAGATACGCAGTATTTT. This translates into CASSERGADTQYF. The complete variable domain, with remaining parts taken from reference TRBV7-3 and TRBJ2-3, reads GAGVSQTPSNKVTEKGKYVELRCDPISGHTALYWYRQSLGQGPEFLIYFQGTGAADDSGLPNDRFFAVRPEGSVSTLKIQRTERGDSAVYLCASSERGADTQYFGPGTRLTVL.